This is a list of T cell receptor beta chains from one sample in a study of T cell repertoires in cytomegalovirus infection. No antigen has been identified for these receptors. TCRdb reanalysed the reads using MiXCR and keeps one entry per CDR3 protein. Of hundreds of thousands of distinct CDR3 sequences listed, 30% to 40% are singletons. The specimen comprised cultured CD8+ T cells from PBMCs, sampled from culture after CMV antigen stimulation. All receptors derive from a human donor in good health (CMV status not recorded). Some clones in this sample may be carry-over from other donors' samples. CDR3s include the opening cysteine and the closing phenylalanine or tryptophan. D genes are given only for firm matches. The size field is filled for only some rows; it gives once, few, many or a size class.

j_call clone_size d_call v_call cdr3_aa cdr3_nt
TRBJ2-1 NA TRBD2 TRBV7-9 CASSFPKRGANEQFF TGTGCCAGCAGCTTTCCGAAGCGGGGTGCCAATGAGCAGTTCTTC
TRBJ2-1 few NA TRBV10-3 CAIRVGVSSYNEQFF TGTGCCATCAGGGTCGGGGTCAGCTCCTACAATGAGCAGTTCTTC
TRBJ1-1 few NA TRBV7-9 CASSLDTDTEAFF TGTGCCAGCAGCCTAGACACAGACACTGAAGCTTTCTTT
TRBJ2-5 few NA TRBV7-9 CASSQGSPQETQYF TGTGCCAGCAGCCAGGGGAGTCCTCAAGAGACCCAGTACTTC
TRBJ2-1 NA NA TRBV7-6 CASSNTGSDEQFF TGTGCCAGCAGCAATACAGGGAGCGATGAGCAGTTCTTC
TRBJ2-1 few NA TRBV25-1 CASGAEQFF TGTGCCAGCGGGGCCGAGCAGTTCTTC
TRBJ1-2 NA NA TRBV7-9 CASSLGVNGSFYGYTF TGTGCCAGCAGCTTAGGGGTCAACGGGTCGTTCTATGGCTACACCTTC
TRBJ2-2 NA NA TRBV3-1 CASSQDLSNTGELFF TGTGCCAGCAGCCAAGATCTCTCAAACACCGGGGAGCTGTTTTTT
TRBJ1-5 few NA TRBV19 CASRAGLINQPQHF TGTGCCAGTAGGGCCGGACTTATCAATCAGCCCCAGCATTTT
TRBJ2-1 NA NA TRBV6-1 CASLGGASDEQFF TGTGCCAGCTTGGGGGGGGCGAGCGATGAGCAGTTCTTC
TRBJ2-1 NA TRBD2 TRBV28 CASSFPASGGFSYNEQFF TGTGCCAGCAGTTTCCCAGCTAGCGGGGGGTTCTCCTACAATGAGCAGTTCTTC
TRBJ2-1 many NA TRBV7-6 CASSSANEQFF TGTGCCAGCAGCTCCGCCAATGAGCAGTTCTTC
TRBJ1-5 NA NA TRBV7-6 CASSLGVGVAQPQHF TGTGCCAGCAGCTTAGGGGTCGGGGTAGCTCAGCCCCAGCATTTT
TRBJ1-1 NA NA TRBV5-5 CASSGTREPRNTEAFF TGTGCCAGCAGCGGAACAAGAGAGCCCCGAAACACTGAAGCTTTCTTT
TRBJ2-1 NA TRBD2 TRBV28 CASSPPSLAGGHNEQFF TGTGCCAGCAGTCCCCCCTCTCTGGCGGGGGGCCACAATGAGCAGTTCTTC
TRBJ2-1 NA NA TRBV24-1 CATSETGHGGYNEQFF TGTGCCACCAGTGAAACGGGACATGGGGGGTACAATGAGCAGTTCTTC
TRBJ2-2 many NA TRBV27 CASSPRAGRNTGELFF TGTGCCAGCAGTCCGCGGGCAGGGAGGAACACCGGGGAGCTGTTTTTT
TRBJ1-2 NA NA TRBV10-2 CASSESGPDYGYTF TGCGCCAGCAGTGAGTCGGGACCGGACTATGGCTACACCTTC